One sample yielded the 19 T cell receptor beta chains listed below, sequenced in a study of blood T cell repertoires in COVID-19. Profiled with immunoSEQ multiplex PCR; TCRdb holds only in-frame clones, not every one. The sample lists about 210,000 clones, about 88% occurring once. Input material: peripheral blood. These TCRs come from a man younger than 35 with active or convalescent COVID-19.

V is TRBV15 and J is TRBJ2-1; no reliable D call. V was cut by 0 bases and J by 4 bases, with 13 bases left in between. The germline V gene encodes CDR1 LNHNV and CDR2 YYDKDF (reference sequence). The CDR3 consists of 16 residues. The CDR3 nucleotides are TGTGCCACCAGCAGAGATAGTGGGTCGACTTACAATGAGCAGTTCTTC. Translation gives CATSRDSGSTYNEQFF.

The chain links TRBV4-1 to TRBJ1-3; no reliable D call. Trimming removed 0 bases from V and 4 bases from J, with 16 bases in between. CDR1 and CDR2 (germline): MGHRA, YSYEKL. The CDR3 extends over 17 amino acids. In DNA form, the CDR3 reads TGCGCCAGCAGCCAAGATCGAGGCAGGAGGAGGGGAAACACCATATATTTT. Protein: CASSQDRGRRRGNTIYF.

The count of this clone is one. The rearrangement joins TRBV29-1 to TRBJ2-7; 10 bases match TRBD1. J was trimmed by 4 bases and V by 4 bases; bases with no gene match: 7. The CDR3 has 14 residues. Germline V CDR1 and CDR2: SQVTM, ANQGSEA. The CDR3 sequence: CSVGVRQGAYEQYF. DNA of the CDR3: TGCAGCGTTGGCGTTCGACAGGGGGCTTACGAGCAGTACTTC.

The CDR3 nucleotides read TGTGCCAGCAGCTCAGGGGCAGGGAGGGTCGACGGGGAGCTGTTTTTT. Protein product: CASSSGAGRVDGELFF. The chain is built from TRBV5-4 and TRBJ2-2; the D gene is possibly TRBD2 (7 bases). The CDR3 consists of 16 residues. The germline CDR1 and CDR2 sequences are SGHNT and YYREEE (reference sequence). Between the trimmed V and J ends, which lost 3 bases and 7 bases, there was a span of 19 bases. The full variable domain, with the rest looked up from reference TRBV5-4 and TRBJ2-2, is ETGVTQSPTHLIKTRGQQVTLRCSSQSGHNTVSWYQQALGQGPQFIFQYYREEENGRGNFPPRFSGLQFPNYSSELNVNALELDDSALYLCASSSGAGRVDGELFFGEGSRLTVL.

The CDR3 loop reads CARDPRTGLVDSPLHF. The CDR3 DNA reads TGTGCCAGAGACCCGAGGACAGGGTTGGTGGATTCACCCCTCCACTTT. This rearrangement joins TRBV19 to TRBJ1-6, with TRBD1 identical over 8 bases. Germline CDR1 reads LNHDA; CDR2 reads SQIVND (reference sequence). The CDR3 consists of 16 residues. The trim removed 9 bases at V and 8 bases at J, leaving 15 bases unmatched.

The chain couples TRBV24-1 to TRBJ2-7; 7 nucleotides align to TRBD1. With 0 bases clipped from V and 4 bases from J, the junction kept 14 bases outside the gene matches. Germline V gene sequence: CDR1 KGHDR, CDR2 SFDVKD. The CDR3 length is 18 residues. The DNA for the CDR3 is TGTGCCACCAGTGATTTGACCGGGGACAGCCGAAATCAGTACGAGCAGTACTTC. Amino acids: CATSDLTGDSRNQYEQYF.

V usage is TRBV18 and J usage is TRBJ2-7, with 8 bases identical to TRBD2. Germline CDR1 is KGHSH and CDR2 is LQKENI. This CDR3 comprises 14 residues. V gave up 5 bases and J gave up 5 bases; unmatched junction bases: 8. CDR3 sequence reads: CASSDGPGGDEQYF. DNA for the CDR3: TGTGCCAGCTCAGATGGACCGGGGGGGGACGAGCAGTACTTC.

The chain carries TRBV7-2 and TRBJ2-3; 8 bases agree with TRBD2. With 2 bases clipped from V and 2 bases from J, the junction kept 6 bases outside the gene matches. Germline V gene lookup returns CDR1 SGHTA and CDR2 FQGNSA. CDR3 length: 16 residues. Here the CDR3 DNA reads TGTGCCAGCAGCTTAATCGGGGGGGCCGTCACAGATACGCAGTATTTT. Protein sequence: CASSLIGGAVTDTQYF.

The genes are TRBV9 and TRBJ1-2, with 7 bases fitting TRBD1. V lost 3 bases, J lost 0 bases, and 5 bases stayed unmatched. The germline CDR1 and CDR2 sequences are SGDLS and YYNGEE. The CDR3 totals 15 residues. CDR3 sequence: CASSAGTVSNYGYTF. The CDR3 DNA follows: TGTGCCAGCAGCGCCGGGACAGTTTCTAACTATGGCTACACCTTC.

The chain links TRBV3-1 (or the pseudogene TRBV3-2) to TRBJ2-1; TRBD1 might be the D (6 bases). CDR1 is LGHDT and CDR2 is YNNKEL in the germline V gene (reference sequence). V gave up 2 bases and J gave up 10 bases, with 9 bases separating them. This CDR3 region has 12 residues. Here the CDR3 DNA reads TGTGCCAGCAGCCAATACGGGACAGAGCAGTTCTTC. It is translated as CASSQYGTEQFF.

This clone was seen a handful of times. CDR3 DNA sequence: TGTGTGACATCACAGGGGAACTATGGCTACACCTTC. It encodes CVTSQGNYGYTF. The chain recombines TRBV19 with TRBJ1-2, with 7 bases aligning to TRBD1. The CDR3 has 12 amino acids. Germline V CDR1 and CDR2: LNHDA, SQIVND (reference sequence).

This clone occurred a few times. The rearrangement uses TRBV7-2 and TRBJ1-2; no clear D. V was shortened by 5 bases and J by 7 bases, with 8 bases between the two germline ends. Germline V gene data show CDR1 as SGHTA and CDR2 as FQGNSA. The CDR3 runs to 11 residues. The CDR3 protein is CASSTRGGYTF. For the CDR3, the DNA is TGTGCCAGCAGCACTCGTGGTGGCTACACCTTC.

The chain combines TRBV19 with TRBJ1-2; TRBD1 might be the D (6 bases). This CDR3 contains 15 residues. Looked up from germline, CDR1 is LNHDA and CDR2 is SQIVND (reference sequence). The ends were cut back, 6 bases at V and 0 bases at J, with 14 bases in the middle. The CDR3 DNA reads TGTGCCAGTAGGGCTTGGACAGAATCTAACTATGGCTACACCTTC. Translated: CASRAWTESNYGYTF.

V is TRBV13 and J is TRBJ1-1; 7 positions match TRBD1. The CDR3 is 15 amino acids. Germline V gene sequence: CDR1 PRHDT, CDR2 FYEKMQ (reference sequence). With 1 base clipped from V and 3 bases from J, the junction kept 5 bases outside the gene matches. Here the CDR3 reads CASSLEGQGDTEAFF. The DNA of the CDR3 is TGTGCCAGCAGCTTAGAGGGGCAGGGGGACACTGAAGCTTTCTTT.

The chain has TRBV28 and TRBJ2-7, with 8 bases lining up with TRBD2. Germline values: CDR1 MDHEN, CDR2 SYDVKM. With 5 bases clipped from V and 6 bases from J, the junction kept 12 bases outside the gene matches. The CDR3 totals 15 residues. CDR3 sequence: CASSGSPAGDREQYF. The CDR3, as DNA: TGTGCCAGCAGTGGCTCCCCAGCGGGAGATCGCGAGCAGTACTTC. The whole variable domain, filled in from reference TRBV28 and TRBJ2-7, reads DVKVTQSSRYLVKRTGEKVFLECVQDMDHENMFWYRQDPGLGLRLIYFSYDVKMKEKGDIPEGYSVSREKKERFSLILESASTNQTSMYLCASSGSPAGDREQYFGPGTRLTVT.

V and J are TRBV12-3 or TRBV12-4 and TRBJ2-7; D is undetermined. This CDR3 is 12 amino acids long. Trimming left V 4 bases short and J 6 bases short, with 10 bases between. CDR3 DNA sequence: TGTGCCAGCAGTTCCGGATCAGGCGAGCAGTACTTC. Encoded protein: CASSSGSGEQYF.

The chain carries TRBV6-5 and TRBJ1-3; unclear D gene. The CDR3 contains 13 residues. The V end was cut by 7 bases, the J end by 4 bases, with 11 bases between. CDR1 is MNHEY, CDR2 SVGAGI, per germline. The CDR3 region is CASMGTQGNTIYF. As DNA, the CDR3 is TGTGCCAGCATGGGTACACAGGGAAACACCATATATTTT.

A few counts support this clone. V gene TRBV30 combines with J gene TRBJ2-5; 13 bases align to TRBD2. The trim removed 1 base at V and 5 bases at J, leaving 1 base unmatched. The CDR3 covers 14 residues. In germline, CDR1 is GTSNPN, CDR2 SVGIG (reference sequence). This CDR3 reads CAWSAGLAGETQYF. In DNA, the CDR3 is TGTGCCTGGAGTGCGGGACTAGCGGGGGAGACCCAGTACTTC. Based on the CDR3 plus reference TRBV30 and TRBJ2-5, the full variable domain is SQTIHQWPATLVQPVGSPLSLECTVEGTSNPNLYWYRQAAGRGLQLLFYSVGIGQISSEVPQNLSASRPQDRQFILSSKKLLLSDSGFYLCAWSAGLAGETQYFGPGTRLLVL.

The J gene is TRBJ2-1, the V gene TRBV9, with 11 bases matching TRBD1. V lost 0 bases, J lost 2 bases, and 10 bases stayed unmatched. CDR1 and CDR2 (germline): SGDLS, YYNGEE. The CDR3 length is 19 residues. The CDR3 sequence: CASSVVGDRGSSAYNEQFF. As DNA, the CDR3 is TGTGCCAGCAGCGTAGTCGGGGACAGGGGGTCCAGCGCCTACAATGAGCAGTTCTTC.